The rows below give T cell receptor beta chains drawn from one sample of a study of OX40 agonist ivuxolimab in advanced cancers. The protocol was immunoSEQ multiplex PCR, while the TCRdb copy is restricted to in-frame clones and leaves out a portion. The data show some 87,000 clones, 70% to 90% seen once. The specimen comprised CD4+ or CD8+ T cells sorted from blood, sampled in a trial of the OX40 agonist ivuxolimab. Source of these receptors: an adult with an advanced solid tumor such as melanoma, head and neck, liver or kidney cancer. Each CDR3 is given with its conserved first and last residue. A D gene is named only where the DNA matches it firmly. Clone size is not always given. Where it is, it says once, few, many or a class for expanded clones.

j_gene,v_gene,abundance,d_gene,CDR3aa,CDR3nt
TRBJ2-3,TRBV25-1,.,.,CASSTFDTQYF,TGTGCCAGCAGCACATTTGATACGCAGTATTTT
TRBJ2-1,TRBV4-3,.,.,CASSLRGGYEQFF,TGCGCCAGCAGCTTGAGGGGGGGCTATGAGCAGTTCTTC
TRBJ2-2,TRBV30,.,.,CAWTEGGGSGMGTGELFF,TGTGCCTGGACCGAGGGAGGGGGCTCTGGTATGGGCACCGGGGAGCTGTTTTTT
TRBJ2-4,TRBV14,once,.,CASSQGGLTLAKNIQYF,TGTGCCAGCAGCCAAGGCGGACTGACTTTAGCCAAAAACATTCAGTACTTC
TRBJ2-1,TRBV7-7,.,TRBD1,CASSLGRDRGYNEQFF,TGTGCCAGCAGCTTAGGCCGGGACAGGGGCTACAATGAGCAGTTCTTC
TRBJ1-2,TRBV7-6,.,.,CASSLGDVRGYTF,TGTGCCAGCAGCCTGGGGGACGTTCGAGGCTACACCTTC
TRBJ2-7,TRBV20-1,.,.,CSARDVYEQYF,TGCAGTGCTAGAGATGTCTACGAGCAGTACTTC
TRBJ1-4,TRBV7-9,.,.,CASSAYKGEKLFF,TGTGCCAGCAGCGCGTACAAGGGCGAAAAACTGTTTTTT
TRBJ1-2,TRBV27,.,TRBD1,CASRNDREGSYGYTF,TGTGCCAGCAGAAACGACAGGGAGGGGTCCTATGGCTACACCTTC
TRBJ1-6,TRBV6-6,.,.,CASSYKSPGINSPLHF,TGTGCCAGCAGTTACAAAAGTCCAGGGATTAATTCACCCCTCCACTTT
TRBJ2-7,TRBV5-1,.,.,CASSLAPGPYEQYF,TGCGCCAGCAGCTTGGCCCCGGGGCCCTACGAGCAGTACTTC
TRBJ1-2,TRBV30,.,.,CASLQRDGGDFGGYTF,TGTGCCTCCCTACAACGGGACGGGGGAGATTTTGGTGGCTACACCTTC
TRBJ2-1,TRBV19,.,.,CASSTGSNNEQFF,TGTGCCAGTAGTACAGGATCAAACAATGAGCAGTTCTTC
TRBJ1-2,TRBV14,.,.,CASSQLGVLGYTF,TGTGCCAGCAGCCAACTAGGGGTACTCGGCTACACCTTC
TRBJ1-1,TRBV19,.,.,CASSSGTYTEAFF,TGTGCCAGTAGTTCCGGGACGTACACTGAAGCTTTCTTT
TRBJ2-7,TRBV11-3,.,.,CASSLASMGEQYF,TGTGCCAGCAGCTTGGCATCTATGGGGGAGCAGTACTTC
TRBJ1-1,TRBV5-4,.,.,CASSLTRGTEAFF,TGTGCCAGCAGCTTAACCAGGGGCACTGAAGCTTTCTTT
TRBJ2-1,TRBV10-1,.,TRBD2,CASSLTSGFLFF,TGCGCCAGCAGTCTGACTAGCGGATTTCTGTTCTTC
TRBJ2-1,TRBV15,.,.,CATSRDLRGTEQFF,TGTGCCACCAGCAGAGATCTTAGGGGGACTGAGCAGTTCTTC
TRBJ2-7,TRBV4-3,.,TRBD2,CASSQLAGGPHEQYF,TGCGCCAGCAGCCAACTAGCGGGGGGGCCCCACGAGCAGTACTTC
TRBJ1-1,TRBV6-1,.,.,CASSDPHSRDKNTEAFF,TGTGCCAGCAGTGACCCTCATTCACGGGACAAGAACACTGAAGCTTTCTTT
TRBJ1-4,TRBV18,once,.,CASSPQGPWVEKLFF,TGTGCCAGCTCACCGCAGGGTCCGTGGGTTGAAAAACTGTTTTTT
TRBJ1-4,TRBV27,.,TRBD1,CASKRGTGYEKLFF,TGTGCCAGCAAACGAGGGACAGGGTATGAAAAACTGTTTTTT
TRBJ1-5,TRBV6-1,.,.,CASRGTRDQPQHF,TGTGCCAGCAGGGGGACGCGAGATCAGCCCCAGCATTTT
TRBJ2-1,TRBV4-1,once,.,CASSQPQGGPYNEQFF,TGCGCCAGCAGCCAACCTCAGGGGGGACCCTACAATGAGCAGTTCTTC
TRBJ1-5,TRBV2,.,.,CASSGDGLNQPQHF,TGTGCCAGCAGCGGGGACGGGTTAAATCAGCCCCAGCATTTT
TRBJ2-1,TRBV9,.,TRBD2,CASSVYGGGRPIDEQFF,TGTGCCAGCAGCGTATACGGCGGGGGGCGGCCAATCGATGAGCAGTTCTTC
TRBJ1-1,TRBV14,.,.,CASSLGAAGTEAFF,TGTGCCAGCAGTTTAGGGGCCGCCGGAACTGAAGCTTTCTTT
TRBJ1-3,TRBV9,.,.,CASSSRQVFSGNTIYF,TGTGCCAGCAGCTCCCGACAGGTTTTCTCTGGAAACACCATATATTTT
TRBJ2-3,TRBV5-1,.,.,CASSPDGRDSTDTQYF,TGCGCCAGCAGCCCTGACGGGCGGGACAGCACAGATACGCAGTATTTT
TRBJ1-2,TRBV5-1,once,TRBD1,CASGTGGQRGYTF,TGCGCCAGCGGAACAGGGGGCCAGAGGGGCTACACCTTC
TRBJ1-1,TRBV6-5,.,.,CASSWAGPNTEAFF,TGTGCCAGCAGTTGGGCAGGGCCGAACACTGAAGCTTTCTTT
TRBJ2-4,TRBV6-1,.,.,CAGIAMGVAKNIQYF,TGTGCCGGCATAGCGATGGGGGTAGCCAAAAACATTCAGTACTTC
TRBJ2-7,TRBV28,.,.,CASNQGTYEQYF,TGTGCCAGCAACCAAGGCACCTACGAGCAGTACTTC
TRBJ2-1,TRBV29-1,.,.,CSVRAQGYNEQFF,TGCAGCGTTCGGGCGCAGGGGTACAATGAGCAGTTCTTC
TRBJ2-1,TRBV7-2,.,.,CASSSHNEQFF,TGTGCCAGCAGCTCGCACAATGAGCAGTTCTTC
TRBJ2-2,TRBV11-3,.,TRBD1,CASSLGTGATGELFF,TGTGCCAGCAGCTTAGGGACAGGGGCCACCGGGGAGCTGTTTTTT
TRBJ2-3,TRBV11-2,.,.,CASSLVLVADTQYF,TGTGCCAGCAGCTTAGTCCTAGTGGCAGATACGCAGTATTTT
TRBJ1-5,TRBV7-8,.,TRBD1,CASSGDRGLNQPQHF,TGTGCCAGCAGCGGGGACAGGGGGCTAAATCAGCCCCAGCATTTT
TRBJ2-3,TRBV14,.,TRBD2,CASSLRTSRTDTQYF,TGTGCCAGCAGCCTTAGGACTAGTCGCACAGATACGCAGTATTTT
TRBJ1-5,TRBV19,.,.,CASSMGVYNQPQHF,TGTGCCAGTAGTATGGGAGTTTACAATCAGCCCCAGCATTTT
TRBJ2-6,TRBV15,.,.,CATSRDSGTGANVLTF,TGTGCCACCAGCAGAGATTCGGGGACAGGGGCCAACGTCCTGACTTTC
TRBJ2-2,TRBV9,.,TRBD1,CASSVGDRYGELFF,TGTGCCAGCAGCGTAGGGGACAGGTATGGGGAGCTGTTTTTT
TRBJ1-5,TRBV19,.,.,CASTNRDNQPQHF,TGTGCCAGTACCAACAGAGACAATCAGCCCCAGCATTTT
TRBJ2-6,TRBV19,.,.,CASSRKSSGANVLTF,TGTGCCAGTAGTAGGAAGAGCTCTGGGGCCAACGTCCTGACTTTC
TRBJ2-2,TRBV19,.,.,CASSISGYTGELFF,TGTGCCAGTAGTATAAGCGGATACACCGGGGAGCTGTTTTTT
TRBJ1-1,TRBV5-1,few,TRBD1,CASSLTGRGTEAFF,TGCGCCAGCAGCCTGACAGGGAGAGGCACTGAAGCTTTCTTT
TRBJ1-6,TRBV6-5,.,.,CASRKKANSPLHF,TGTGCCAGCAGGAAGAAAGCTAATTCACCCCTCCACTTT
TRBJ1-1,TRBV6-6,.,.,CASRKLRTEAFF,TGTGCCAGCAGGAAGTTGCGAACTGAAGCTTTCTTT
TRBJ1-4,TRBV2,.,.,CASGPTTNEKLFF,TGTGCCAGCGGACCTACAACTAATGAAAAACTGTTTTTT
TRBJ2-7,TRBV30,.,TRBD2,CAWAGGGGREQYF,TGTGCCTGGGCCGGCGGGGGGGGGCGCGAGCAGTACTTC
TRBJ1-2,TRBV5-1,.,.,CASSLNGARYGYTF,TGCGCCAGCAGCTTGAACGGGGCCCGCTATGGCTACACCTTC
TRBJ2-5,TRBV19,.,.,CASGGSSQETQYF,TGTGCCAGTGGTGGTAGCTCCCAAGAGACCCAGTACTTC
TRBJ1-1,TRBV18,.,TRBD1,CASSRQGQNTEAFF,TGTGCCAGCTCTCGACAGGGACAGAACACTGAAGCTTTCTTT